The 28 T cell receptor beta chains below come from one sample, sequenced in a study of blood T cell repertoires in COVID-19. The method was immunoSEQ multiplex PCR; TCRdb's version includes in-frame clones alone and lacks a portion of them. The sample includes 150,000 to 200,000 clones, about 90% seen only once; the top ten take approximately 0.62%. The sample consisted of peripheral blood. Source of these receptors: a man aged 45-60 years with acute or convalescent COVID-19.

The chain carries TRBV9 and TRBJ2-1, with D perhaps matching TRBD1 (6 bases). Deletions cut 3 bases from V and 9 bases from J, with 19 bases between. The germline CDR1 and CDR2 sequences are SGDLS and YYNGEE. The CDR3 consists of 15 residues. The CDR3 here is CASSAYRVPNSEQFF. The CDR3 nucleotides are TGTGCCAGCAGCGCTTACAGGGTCCCGAACTCTGAGCAGTTCTTC.

This chain joins TRBV7-2 and TRBJ1-1; no clear D. The CDR3 length is 11 residues. The germline V and J ends were trimmed by 1 base and 10 bases, with 7 bases remaining between them. Germline V lookup: CDR1 SGHTA, CDR2 FQGNSA. The CDR3: CASSLGPRAFF. The CDR3 nucleotides are TGTGCCAGCAGCTTAGGCCCGAGAGCTTTCTTT. The complete variable domain, with remaining parts taken from reference TRBV7-2 and TRBJ1-1, reads GAGVSQSPSNKVTEKGKDVELRCDPISGHTALYWYRQSLGQGLEFLIYFQGNSAPDKSGLPSDRFSAERTGGSVSTLTIQRTQQEDSAVYLCASSLGPRAFFGQGTRLTVV.

This clone was recorded a few times. The chain combines TRBV7-2 with TRBJ2-3; 9 bases are shared with TRBD2. The V segment lost 5 bases and the J segment 7 bases; nucleotides outside the gene matches: 7. Germline-derived CDR1 and CDR2 are SGHTA and FQGNSA. The CDR3 is 14 amino acids. This CDR3 is CASSPGLADNTQYF. The CDR3 DNA is TGTGCCAGCAGCCCGGGACTAGCTGATAATACGCAGTATTTT.

This clone was counted once. The chain employs TRBV7-8 and TRBJ2-5; 13 bases line up with TRBD2. With 5 bases clipped from V and 2 bases from J, the junction kept 8 bases outside the gene matches. Germline CDR1 reads SGHVS; CDR2 reads FQNEAQ. The CDR3 totals 17 residues. CDR3 in amino acids: CASSARLAGGLQETQYF. CDR3 coding DNA: TGTGCCAGCAGCGCCAGACTAGCGGGAGGTTTGCAAGAGACCCAGTACTTC.

V is TRBV9 and J is TRBJ2-1; D possibly corresponds to TRBD2 (6 bases). CDR1 SGDLS and CDR2 YYNGEE come from the germline V gene. V lost 2 bases and J 0 bases, leaving 9 bases between the germline ends. The CDR3 is made up of 15 amino acids. The CDR3 is CASSVGRGSYNEQFF. The CDR3 DNA sequence: TGTGCCAGCAGCGTCGGGAGAGGCTCCTACAATGAGCAGTTCTTC.

CDR3 nucleotide sequence: TGTGCCAGCAGCTTAGGTCAGGAAGAGACCCAGTACTTC. Residues: CASSLGQEETQYF. The rearrangement uses TRBV7-8 and TRBJ2-5; D is uncertain. Germline-derived CDR1 and CDR2 are SGHVS and FQNEAQ. The CDR3 is 13 residues long. Trimming cost V 1 base and J 3 bases, with 6 bases left between them.

Turning to this clone: The same CDR3 also results from other DNA sequences found in this sample. This chain connects TRBV5-1 to TRBJ2-3; 9 bases agree with TRBD2. The ends lost 0 bases at V and 4 bases at J; junction bases unmatched: 3. This CDR3 comprises 15 residues. The germline V gene has CDR1 SGHRS and CDR2 YFSETQ. CDR3 sequence: CASSLGAGGADTQYF. The CDR3, as DNA: TGCGCCAGCAGCTTGGGCGCGGGGGGGGCAGATACGCAGTATTTT. The entire variable domain, with the rest obtained from reference TRBV5-1 and TRBJ2-3, is as follows: KAGVTQTPRYLIKTRGQQVTLSCSPISGHRSVSWYQQTPGQGLQFLFEYFSETQRNKGNFPGRFSGRQFSNSRSEMNVSTLELGDSALYLCASSLGAGGADTQYFGPGTRLTVL.

DNA for the CDR3: TGTGCCAGCAGTTACAGGCCGGGACAGGGGGACAATGAGCAGTTCTTC. This sequence encodes CASSYRPGQGDNEQFF. The V gene is TRBV6-5, the J gene TRBJ2-1; 11 nucleotides agree with TRBD1. The V and J ends lost 2 bases and 5 bases, in that order; junction bases with no gene match: 5. The germline V gene has CDR1 MNHEY and CDR2 SVGAGI. The CDR3 loop spans 16 amino acids.

V gene TRBV7-2 combines with J gene TRBJ2-5, with 8 nucleotides matching TRBD2. Germline trimming cut 1 base from V and 6 bases from J; bases unmatched to any gene: 7. CDR1 SGHTA and CDR2 FQGNSA come from the germline V gene. The CDR3 is 15 residues long. The CDR3 protein is CASSLGRSGSKTQYF. The CDR3 DNA reads TGTGCCAGCAGCTTAGGTCGAAGCGGGAGTAAGACCCAGTACTTC.

The chain uses TRBV11-3 and TRBJ2-2; TRBD2 is a possible D gene (5 bases). V shed 5 bases and J shed 4 bases, with 17 bases lying between them. The CDR3 is made up of 16 amino acids. The germline gives CDR1 SGHNT, CDR2 YENEEA. The CDR3 DNA reads TGTGCCAGCAGCCCCGGAGGAGGATCAAGCACCGGGGAGCTGTTTTTT. This sequence encodes CASSPGGGSSTGELFF.

This rearrangement joins TRBV7-3 to TRBJ1-5; a possible D gene is TRBD1 (6 bases). Trimming cost V 5 bases and J 5 bases, with 10 bases left between them. Germline CDR1 reads SGHTA; CDR2 reads FQGTGA. The CDR3 totals 13 residues. CDR3 amino acids: CASSLQGDQPQHF. In DNA, the CDR3 is TGTGCCAGCAGCCTACAGGGTGATCAGCCCCAGCATTTT. Supplemented by reference TRBV7-3 and TRBJ1-5, the full variable domain reads GAGVSQTPSNKVTEKGKYVELRCDPISGHTALYWYRQSLGQGPEFLIYFQGTGAADDSGLPNDRFFAVRPEGSVSTLKIQRTERGDSAVYLCASSLQGDQPQHFGDGTRLSIL.

The gene calls are TRBV9 and TRBJ1-5; D remains ambiguous. The CDR3 contains 14 residues. Germline values: CDR1 SGDLS, CDR2 YYNGEE. V lost 0 bases and J lost 8, with 12 bases in between. DNA for the CDR3: TGTGCCAGCAGCGTAGGACTCTCTGCGGAGCCCCAGCATTTT. Its protein product is CASSVGLSAEPQHF.

V is TRBV5-6 and J is TRBJ1-5, with D possibly matching TRBD1 (5 bases). Trimming removed 4 bases from V and 5 bases from J, with 13 bases in between. Germline V gene sequence: CDR1 SGHDT, CDR2 YYEEEE. The CDR3 contains 14 residues. In DNA, the CDR3 is TGTGCCAGCAGCCCCAGGGATGGGTATCAGCCCCAGCATTTT. It specifies CASSPRDGYQPQHF.

CDR3 amino acids: CASSQLAGGRDNEQFF. The CDR3 DNA is TGTGCCAGCAGCCAATTAGCGGGAGGGCGGGACAATGAGCAGTTCTTC. The chain is built from TRBV3-1 (or the pseudogene TRBV3-2) and TRBJ2-1, with 11 positions matching TRBD2. The CDR3 extends over 16 amino acids. Germline CDR1 reads LGHDT; CDR2 reads YNNKEL (reference sequence). Unmatched junction bases numbered 5, after V lost 2 bases and J lost 5 bases.

The rearrangement uses TRBV28 and TRBJ2-7, with 13 nucleotides matching TRBD2. The CDR3 has 21 amino acids. The germline gives CDR1 MDHEN, CDR2 SYDVKM. V was clipped by 2 bases and J by 1 base; unmatched bases: 17. Here the CDR3 DNA reads TGTGCCAGCAGTTTAACCCTGACCTGGACTAGCGGGAGACCCGAGTCCTACGAGCAGTACTTC. This translates into CASSLTLTWTSGRPESYEQYF.

CDR3 region: CASSLVAARDTQYF. The DNA for the CDR3 is TGTGCCAGCAGCTTGGTGGCGGCACGCGATACGCAGTATTTT. This chain uses TRBV5-4 with TRBJ2-3; no firm D call. The CDR3 length is 14 residues. Germline-derived CDR1 and CDR2 are SGHNT and YYREEE (reference sequence). V was clipped by 0 bases and J by 6 bases, with 11 bases between them.

The gene calls are TRBV14 and TRBJ1-2; no reliable D call. Trimming pared 2 bases from V and 0 bases from J, leaving 7 bases between. CDR3 length: 14 residues. CDR1 is SGHDN and CDR2 is FVKESK in the germline V gene. The CDR3 DNA follows: TGTGCCAGCAGCCAATCGGGGACTAACTATGGCTACACCTTC. Translating it yields CASSQSGTNYGYTF.

The chain employs TRBV6-5 and TRBJ2-7, with D possibly TRBD2 on 5 matching bases. The V and J ends lost 8 bases and 0 bases respectively, with 8 bases between them. CDR1 and CDR2 (germline): MNHEY, SVGAGI. The CDR3 is made up of 12 amino acids. CDR3 amino acids: CASSDYSYEQYV. The CDR3 DNA reads as TGTGCCAGCTCTGACTACTCCTACGAGCAGTACGTC.

The J gene is TRBJ1-1, the V gene TRBV4-1; no clear D gene. CDR3 size: 15 residues. V was pared by 0 bases and J by 1 base, with 9 bases between. Germline V gene sequence: CDR1 MGHRA, CDR2 YSYEKL. The CDR3 is CASSQERRGNTEAFF. CDR3 nucleotide sequence: TGCGCCAGCAGCCAAGAACGTAGAGGGAACACTGAAGCTTTCTTT.

J is TRBJ1-4 and V is TRBV28, with D perhaps matching TRBD1 (5 bases). V lost 6 bases and J 8 bases, leaving 13 bases between the germline ends. The CDR3 totals 13 residues. Germline V gene sequence: CDR1 MDHEN, CDR2 SYDVKM. As DNA, the CDR3 is TGTGCCAGCAGCTCCCCGGGGGGGGAAAAACTGTTTTTT. Translated: CASSSPGGEKLFF. Full variable domain (outside the CDR3, taken from reference TRBV28 and TRBJ1-4): DVKVTQSSRYLVKRTGEKVFLECVQDMDHENMFWYRQDPGLGLRLIYFSYDVKMKEKGDIPEGYSVSREKKERFSLILESASTNQTSMYLCASSSPGGEKLFFGSGTQLSVL.

In DNA form, the CDR3 reads TGTGCCACCAGCAATCGTTACAGCCGTGACGAGCAGTACTTC. Translation: CATSNRYSRDEQYF. The chain recombines TRBV15 with TRBJ2-7; no definite D call. The ends were cut back, 4 bases at V and 5 bases at J, with 15 bases in the middle. The CDR3 runs to 14 residues. CDR1 is LNHNV and CDR2 is YYDKDF in the germline V gene (reference sequence).

The CDR3 DNA follows: TGTGCCAGCAGCTTGAGACGACAGGGGACTGAAAAACTGTTTTTT. This encodes CASSLRRQGTEKLFF. V is TRBV5-6 and J is TRBJ1-4; 8 bases are a match to TRBD1. The germline V gene encodes CDR1 SGHDT and CDR2 YYEEEE. V gave up 1 base and J gave up 7 bases; unmatched junction bases: 6. The CDR3 consists of 15 residues. Variable domain in full (rest from reference TRBV5-6 and TRBJ1-4): DAGVTQSPTHLIKTRGQQVTLRCSPKSGHDTVSWYQQALGQGPQFIFQYYEEEERQRGNFPDRFSGHQFPNYSSELNVNALLLGDSALYLCASSLRRQGTEKLFFGSGTQLSVL.

The rearrangement links TRBV7-3 to TRBJ2-3; 7 bases agree with TRBD1. The CDR3 contains 15 residues. V gave up 5 bases and J gave up 4 bases; unmatched junction bases: 9. The germline V gene has CDR1 SGHTA and CDR2 FQGTGA. DNA of the CDR3: TGTGCCAGCAGCGCCACAGGGGTCCGGGCAGATACGCAGTATTTT. It codes for CASSATGVRADTQYF. The full variable domain, its missing parts supplied by reference TRBV7-3 and TRBJ2-3, is GAGVSQTPSNKVTEKGKYVELRCDPISGHTALYWYRQSLGQGPEFLIYFQGTGAADDSGLPNDRFFAVRPEGSVSTLKIQRTERGDSAVYLCASSATGVRADTQYFGPGTRLTVL.

This CDR3 reads CASINSGQYRGFQYF. The CDR3 region has the DNA TGTGCCAGCATAAATTCTGGACAATATCGGGGGTTTCAGTACTTC. The gene calls are TRBV6-5 and TRBJ2-4; D may be TRBD2 (6 bases). Germline V lookup: CDR1 MNHEY, CDR2 SVGAGI. This CDR3 has 15 residues. V dropped 7 bases and J dropped 11 bases, with 24 bases sitting between them.

The chain couples TRBV11-2 to TRBJ2-1, with TRBD1 as a possible D gene (5 bases). Trimming pared 1 base from V and 6 bases from J, leaving 10 bases between. CDR1 and CDR2 from the germline V gene are SGHAT and FQNNGV. The CDR3 runs 14 residues. This CDR3 is CASSLGPGFNEQFF. The CDR3 nucleotides are TGTGCCAGCAGCTTAGGCCCAGGGTTCAATGAGCAGTTCTTC.

The sample holds one count of this clone. The chain recombines TRBV4-1 with TRBJ2-7; D is possibly TRBD2 (6 bases). The length of the CDR3 is 15 residues. The V and J ends lost 0 bases and 4 bases respectively, with 13 bases between them. The germline CDR1 and CDR2 sequences are MGHRA and YSYEKL. The CDR3 sequence is CASSQEGGFGYEQYF. The CDR3 nucleotides read TGCGCCAGCAGCCAAGAGGGGGGTTTTGGATACGAGCAGTACTTC.

The genes are TRBV27 and TRBJ2-7, with 9 bases lining up with TRBD2. The trim removed 5 bases at V and 4 bases at J, leaving 9 bases unmatched. Per the germline V gene, CDR1 is MNHEY and CDR2 is SMNVEV (reference sequence). The CDR3 runs 15 residues. The CDR3 nucleotides read TGTGCCAGCAGTGCCCCGGGACTAGCTTTATACGAGCAGTACTTC. This codes for CASSAPGLALYEQYF.

The genes are TRBV11-3 and TRBJ2-3; D might be TRBD2 (6 bases). Germline V gene data show CDR1 as SGHNT and CDR2 as YENEEA. The CDR3 consists of 13 residues. Trimming cost V 2 bases and J 6 bases, with 9 bases left between them. The DNA for the CDR3 is TGTGCCAGCAGCTTAAGCCGGGGGGATACGCAGTATTTT. Encoded protein: CASSLSRGDTQYF.